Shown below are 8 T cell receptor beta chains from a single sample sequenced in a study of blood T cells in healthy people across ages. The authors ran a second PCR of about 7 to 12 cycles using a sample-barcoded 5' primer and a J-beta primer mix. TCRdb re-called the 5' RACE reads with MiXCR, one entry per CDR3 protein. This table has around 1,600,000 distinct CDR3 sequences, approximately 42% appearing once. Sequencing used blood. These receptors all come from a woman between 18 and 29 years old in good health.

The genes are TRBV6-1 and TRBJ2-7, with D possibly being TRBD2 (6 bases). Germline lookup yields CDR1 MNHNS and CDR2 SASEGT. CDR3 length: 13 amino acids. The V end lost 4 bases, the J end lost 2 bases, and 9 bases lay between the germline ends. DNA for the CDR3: TGTGCCAGCAGTGGGGACTGGACCTACGAGCAGTACTTC. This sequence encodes CASSGDWTYEQYF.

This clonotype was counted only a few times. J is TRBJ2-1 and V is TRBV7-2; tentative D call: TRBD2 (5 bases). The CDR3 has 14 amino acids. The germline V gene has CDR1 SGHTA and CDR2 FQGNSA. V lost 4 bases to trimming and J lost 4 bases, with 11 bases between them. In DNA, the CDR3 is TGTGCCAGCAGCTCAAACAGAGGGTACAATGAGCAGTTCTTC. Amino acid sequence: CASSSNRGYNEQFF.

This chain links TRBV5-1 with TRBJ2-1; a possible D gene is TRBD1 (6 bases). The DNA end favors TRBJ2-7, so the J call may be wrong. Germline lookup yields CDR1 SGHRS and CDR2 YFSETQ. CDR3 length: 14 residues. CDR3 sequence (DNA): TGCGCCAGCAGCTTGGACCGGGACAACAATGAGCAGTACTTC. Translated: CASSLDRDNNEQYF.

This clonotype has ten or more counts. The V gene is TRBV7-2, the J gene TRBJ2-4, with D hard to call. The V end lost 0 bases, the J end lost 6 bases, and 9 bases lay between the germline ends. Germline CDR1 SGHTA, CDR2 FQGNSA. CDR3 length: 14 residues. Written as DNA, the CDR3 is TGTGCCAGCAGCTTAGCGCCAAATCCAAACATTCAGTACTTC. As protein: CASSLAPNPNIQYF. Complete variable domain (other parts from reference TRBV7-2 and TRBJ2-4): GAGVSQSPSNKVTEKGKDVELRCDPISGHTALYWYRQSLGQGLEFLIYFQGNSAPDKSGLPSDRFSAERTGGSVSTLTIQRTQQEDSAVYLCASSLAPNPNIQYFGAGTRLSVL.

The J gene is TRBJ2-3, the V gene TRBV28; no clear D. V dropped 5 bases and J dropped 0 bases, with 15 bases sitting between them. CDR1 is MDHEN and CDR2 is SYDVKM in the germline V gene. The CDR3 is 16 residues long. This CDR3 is CASSTPRGPSTDTQYF. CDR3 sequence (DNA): TGTGCCAGCAGTACCCCTCGCGGTCCGAGCACAGATACGCAGTATTTT.

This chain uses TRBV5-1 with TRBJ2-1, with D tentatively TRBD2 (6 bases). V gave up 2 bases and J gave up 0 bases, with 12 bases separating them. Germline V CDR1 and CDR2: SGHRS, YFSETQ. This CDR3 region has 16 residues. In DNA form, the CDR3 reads TGCGCCAGCAGCTTCTTAGCGGAATTCTCCTACAATGAGCAGTTCTTC. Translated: CASSFLAEFSYNEQFF.

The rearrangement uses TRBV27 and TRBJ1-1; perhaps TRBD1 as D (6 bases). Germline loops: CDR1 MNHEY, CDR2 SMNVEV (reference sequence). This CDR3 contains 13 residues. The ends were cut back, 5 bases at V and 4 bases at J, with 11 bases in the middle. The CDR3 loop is CASSITGSTEAFF. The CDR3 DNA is TGTGCCAGCAGTATTACAGGGAGCACTGAAGCTTTCTTT.

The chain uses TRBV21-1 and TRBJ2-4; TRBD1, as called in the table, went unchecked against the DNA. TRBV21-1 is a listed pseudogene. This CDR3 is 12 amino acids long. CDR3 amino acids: CASRDTRNIQYF. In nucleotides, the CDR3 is TGTGCCAGCAGGGACACCAGAAACATTCAGTACTTC.